Each of the 9 T cell receptor beta chains below was sequenced from the same sample in a study of blood T cell repertoires in COVID-19. The repertoire was sequenced with immunoSEQ multiplex PCR; TCRdb's copy has only in-frame clones and lacks some. The repertoire holds approximately 180,000 clones, with around nine tenths as singletons. The sample comprised peripheral blood. All receptors derive from a human donor in a cohort sampled during active COVID-19.

The V and J genes are TRBV3-1 (or the pseudogene TRBV3-2) and TRBJ2-7; D perhaps matches TRBD2 (7 bases). The V end lost 7 bases, the J end lost 3 bases, and 16 bases lay between the germline ends. The germline V gene encodes CDR1 LGHDT and CDR2 YNNKEL (reference sequence). This CDR3 spans 14 amino acids. The CDR3 sequence is CASTSGGGRYEQYF. CDR3 coding DNA: TGTGCCAGCACCTCTGGGGGGGGGCGCTACGAGCAGTACTTC.

J is TRBJ1-6 and V is TRBV5-6; the D gene is possibly TRBD1 (6 bases). The CDR3 is made up of 14 amino acids. Trimming shortened V by 4 bases and J by 4 bases, and 9 bases separated the two germline ends. Germline V lookup: CDR1 SGHDT, CDR2 YYEEEE. The DNA of the CDR3 is TGTGCCAGCAGCCGTAGGGGGTATAATTCACCCCTCCACTTT. Translated: CASSRRGYNSPLHF.

The genes are TRBV14 and TRBJ1-2; 10 nucleotides match TRBD1. The V gene end was trimmed by 6 bases and the J gene end by 4 bases; junction bases not matched to a gene: 5. The CDR3 contains 14 residues. The germline CDR1 and CDR2 sequences are SGHDN and FVKESK. The CDR3 bases are TGTGCCAGCAGACGGACAGGGGGGGCCTATGGCTACACCTTC. Protein sequence: CASRRTGGAYGYTF.

The chain uses TRBV3-1 (or the pseudogene TRBV3-2) and TRBJ2-7; TRBD2 agrees at 9 bases. CDR3 length: 15 amino acids. Per the germline V gene, CDR1 is LGHDT and CDR2 is YNNKEL (reference sequence). V shed 4 bases, J shed 4 bases, and the junction held 8 bases outside the gene matches. CDR3 nucleotides: TGTGCCAGCAGCCCCCCCGGACTAGCGTTTTACGAGCAGTACTTC. This encodes CASSPPGLAFYEQYF.

Only one count was recorded for this clone. The rearrangement links TRBV2 to TRBJ1-6; TRBD1 matches 7 bases. This CDR3 has 14 residues. CDR1 and CDR2 from the germline V gene are SNHLY and FYNNEI. With V trimmed by 7 bases and J by 10 bases, 10 bases remained unmatched. Here the CDR3 reads CASKKDRVGSPLHF. DNA for the CDR3: TGTGCCAGCAAGAAAGACAGGGTCGGATCACCCCTCCACTTT.

The chain combines TRBV3-1 (or the pseudogene TRBV3-2) with TRBJ2-2; 8 nucleotides match TRBD2. CDR3 length equals 16 residues. J gave up 6 bases and V 1 base, and 7 bases lay outside the gene matches. Germline V CDR1 and CDR2: LGHDT, YNNKEL (reference sequence). Written as DNA, the CDR3 is TGTGCCAGCAGCCAAGTTCTACTCGGGAGGGCCGGGGAGCTGTTTTTT. Its translation: CASSQVLLGRAGELFF.

The chain carries TRBV7-2 and TRBJ1-2; TRBD1 agrees at 7 bases. Germline V CDR1 and CDR2: SGHTA, FQGNSA. The CDR3 spans 15 residues. Losses at the gene ends were 5 bases for V and 7 bases for J; bases not matched to a gene: 13. In nucleotides, the CDR3 is TGTGCCAGCAGCAGAATACAGGGGCCGACGAGTGGCTACACCTTC. Protein: CASSRIQGPTSGYTF.

The chain is built from TRBV6-2 or TRBV6-3 and TRBJ2-3; TRBD2 aligns across 8 bases. V shed 4 bases and J 1 base; nucleotides not matched to a gene: 7. Germline V gives CDR1 MNHEY, CDR2 SVGEGT. The CDR3 contains 16 residues. Written as DNA, the CDR3 is TGTGCCAGCAGTTCGGCGGCGGGGGGCCGCACAGATACGCAGTATTTT. This sequence encodes CASSSAAGGRTDTQYF.

The genes are TRBV5-6 and TRBJ2-7; TRBD2 matches at 10 bases. The V segment lost 0 bases and the J segment 4 bases; nucleotides outside the gene matches: 7. Germline V CDR1 and CDR2: SGHDT, YYEEEE. The CDR3 has 16 amino acids. The CDR3 nucleotides are TGTGCCAGCAGCTTGGCCGGCGGTAGCGGGAGGTACGAGCAGTACTTC. Translated: CASSLAGGSGRYEQYF.